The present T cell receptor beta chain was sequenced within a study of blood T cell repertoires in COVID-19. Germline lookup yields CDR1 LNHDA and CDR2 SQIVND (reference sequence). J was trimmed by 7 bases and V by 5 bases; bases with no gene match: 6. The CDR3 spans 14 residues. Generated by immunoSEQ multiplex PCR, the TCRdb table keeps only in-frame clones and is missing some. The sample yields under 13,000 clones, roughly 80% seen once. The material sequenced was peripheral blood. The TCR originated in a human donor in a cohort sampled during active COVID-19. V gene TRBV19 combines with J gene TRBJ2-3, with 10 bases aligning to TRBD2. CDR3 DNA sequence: TGTGCCAGTAGTCAAGCGGGAGGGCCTCATACGCAGTATTTT. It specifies CASSQAGGPHTQYF.